These 15 T cell receptor beta chains originate from one sample sequenced in a study of blood T cell repertoires in COVID-19 (dated by TCRdb to about 2020). Receptor amplification or capture employed the immunoSEQ multiplex PCR assay. The immuneACCESS repertoire file appears here via TCRdb, limited to in-frame rearrangements. These files lack a portion of the clones; in checked studies, under half of the deficit traces to unresolved V genes, and the cause of the others is not known. Here the sample has about 50,000 clones; roughly 90% occur a single time. The ten largest clones take up roughly 2% of the sample. Sequencing input: peripheral blood. Receptor source: a human donor in a cohort sampled during active COVID-19.

CDR3 in DNA: TGTGCCAGTAGTCAAACAGGTAATCAGCCCCAGCATTTT. Translated: CASSQTGNQPQHF. The rearrangement uses TRBV19 and TRBJ1-5; the D gene is possibly TRBD1 (5 bases). The germline CDR1 and CDR2 sequences are LNHDA and SQIVND (reference sequence). The CDR3 consists of 13 residues. V was clipped by 5 bases and J by 4 bases, with 9 bases between them.

This CDR3 reads CASSLGTGGRVNSNQPQHF. The DNA of the CDR3 is TGTGCCAGCAGCTTAGGGACAGGGGGGAGAGTCAATAGCAATCAGCCCCAGCATTTT. V and J are TRBV7-9 and TRBJ1-5; 10 bases agree with TRBD1. Trimming at V came to 1 base and at J to 0 bases, leaving 9 bases not matched to a gene. Germline V lookup: CDR1 SEHNR, CDR2 FQNEAQ (reference sequence). This CDR3 comprises 19 residues.

The CDR3 reads CASSLEGGAGQPQHF. CDR3 nucleotides: TGTGCCAGCAGCCTCGAGGGAGGGGCGGGACAGCCCCAGCATTTT. The rearrangement uses TRBV4-2 and TRBJ1-5; possibly TRBD1 for D (5 bases). The V gene's germline CDR1 is LGHNA and CDR2 YNFKEQ. This CDR3 contains 15 residues. V dropped 4 bases and J dropped 7 bases, with 17 bases sitting between them.

This clone was seen only once. The J gene is TRBJ2-3, the V gene TRBV5-4; 7 bases fit TRBD1. Per germline, CDR1 SGHNT and CDR2 YYREEE (reference sequence). With V trimmed by 4 bases and J by 5 bases, 10 bases remained unmatched. The CDR3 loop spans 15 amino acids. The CDR3 region is CASSPRQGTGDTQYF. CDR3 in DNA: TGTGCCAGCAGCCCTAGACAGGGTACCGGAGATACGCAGTATTTT.

The chain combines TRBV6-1 with TRBJ2-7; 13 nucleotides match TRBD2. Per germline, CDR1 MNHNS and CDR2 SASEGT. The V gene end was trimmed by 1 base and the J gene end by 5 bases; junction bases not matched to a gene: 8. The CDR3 totals 17 residues. The CDR3 region is CASSEGLGLAGFDEQYF. The CDR3 bases are TGTGCCAGCAGTGAAGGTTTGGGACTAGCGGGATTTGACGAGCAGTACTTC.

This clone was recorded only once. The chain combines TRBV29-1 with TRBJ1-1; possibly TRBD1 for D (5 bases). This CDR3 has 11 amino acids. V was pared by 6 bases and J by 8 bases, with 13 bases between. From germline, CDR1 is SQVTM and CDR2 ANQGSEA. CDR3 sequence: CSVSTGGEAFF. In DNA, the CDR3 is TGCAGCGTCTCGACCGGGGGGGAAGCTTTCTTT. Drawing the rest from reference TRBV29-1 and TRBJ1-1, the complete variable domain is SAVISQKPSRDICQRGTSLTIQCQVDSQVTMMFWYRQQPGQSLTLIATANQGSEATYESGFVIDKFPISRPNLTFSTLTVSNMSPEDSSIYLCSVSTGGEAFFGQGTRLTVV.

The chain employs TRBV5-1 and TRBJ2-7, with TRBD2 matching over 9 bases. The germline gives CDR1 SGHRS, CDR2 YFSETQ. This CDR3 spans 16 amino acids. V was clipped by 4 bases and J by 6 bases; unmatched bases: 14. The CDR3 DNA reads TGCGCCAGCAGCCTCCCTAGCGGGGCCGGGGAAGGCGAGCAGTACTTC. Translated: CASSLPSGAGEGEQYF. Full variable domain (remainder filled in from reference TRBV5-1 and TRBJ2-7): KAGVTQTPRYLIKTRGQQVTLSCSPISGHRSVSWYQQTPGQGLQFLFEYFSETQRNKGNFPGRFSGRQFSNSRSEMNVSTLELGDSALYLCASSLPSGAGEGEQYFGPGTRLTVT.

A remark on this clone: The germline gene is not matched at one end of the junction; a read error may be the cause. This rearrangement joins TRBV24-1 to TRBJ2-3, with D tentatively TRBD1 (6 bases). Germline CDR1 is KGHDR and CDR2 is SFDVKD. This CDR3 region has 13 residues. The chain's CDR3 is CAARNRETDTQYF. CDR3 coding DNA: TGTGCCGCCAGGAACAGGGAAACAGATACGCAGTATTTT.

V usage is TRBV2 and J usage is TRBJ2-1, with TRBD2 identical over 12 bases. Trimming cost V 6 bases and J 8 bases; bases outside gene matches: 14. Germline values: CDR1 SNHLY, CDR2 FYNNEI. This CDR3 is 17 amino acids long. CDR3: CASRGYLAGGPSHEQFF. The CDR3 DNA reads TGTGCCAGCAGGGGATATCTAGCGGGAGGGCCTTCCCATGAGCAGTTCTTC.

V is TRBV6-2 or TRBV6-3 and J is TRBJ2-7; 7 bases are shared with TRBD1. Germline CDR1 MNHEY, CDR2 SVGEGT. The CDR3 extends over 14 amino acids. Unmatched junction bases numbered 3, after V lost 4 bases and J lost 0 bases. CDR3 sequence reads: CASSFGDSSYEQYF. In DNA, the CDR3 is TGTGCCAGCAGTTTCGGGGACAGCTCCTACGAGCAGTACTTC.

The V call is TRBV5-5, the J call TRBJ2-5; 8 bases map to TRBD2. The CDR3 has 15 amino acids. The ends lost 0 bases at V and 2 bases at J; junction bases unmatched: 3. In germline, CDR1 is SGHKS, CDR2 YYEKEE (reference sequence). CDR3 in DNA: TGTGCCAGCAGCTTGGCCCGGGGGGGGCAAGAGACCCAGTACTTC. Translated, it gives CASSLARGGQETQYF.

V usage is TRBV2 and J usage is TRBJ2-3; no definite D call. Trimming removed 11 bases from V and 2 bases from J, with 8 bases in between. CDR1 and CDR2 from the germline V gene are SNHLY and FYNNEI. The CDR3 length is 11 residues. The chain's CDR3 is CAASITDTQYF. CDR3 DNA sequence: TGTGCCGCGTCCATCACAGATACGCAGTATTTT.

This clone was seen a handful of times. The chain has TRBV7-9 and TRBJ1-5; D remains ambiguous. CDR1 is SEHNR, CDR2 FQNEAQ, per germline (reference sequence). The CDR3 contains 10 residues. V was shortened by 11 bases and J by 7 bases, with 9 bases between the two germline ends. Here the CDR3 DNA reads TGTGCCGTCGGGTGGCAGCCCCAGCATTTT. This translates into CAVGWQPQHF.

In DNA form, the CDR3 reads TGCGCCAGCAGTTCTGACAGGGGGCATGAAAAACTGTTTTTT. Its protein is CASSSDRGHEKLFF. The chain joins TRBV5-1 to TRBJ1-4; 10 bases map to TRBD1. Germline V gene sequence: CDR1 SGHRS, CDR2 YFSETQ. J gave up 6 bases and V 5 bases, and 4 bases lay outside the gene matches. CDR3 size: 14 residues.

This chain uses TRBV27 with TRBJ2-1; D perhaps matches TRBD2 (7 bases). The germline CDR1 and CDR2 sequences are MNHEY and SMNVEV (reference sequence). CDR3 length: 17 amino acids. Trimming removed 6 bases from V and 8 bases from J, with 26 bases in between. The CDR3 region has the DNA TGTGCCAGCAGCCCTGGGGCCCTGGGGGGGCCGGTCGATGAGCAGTTCTTC. As protein: CASSPGALGGPVDEQFF.